A single sample gave rise to the 10 T cell receptor beta chains below, sequenced in a study of cytomegalovirus exposure and HLA in healthy donors. The primer mix had 60 Vbeta and 13 Jbeta primers. Some clones are missing from TCRdb's copy, which holds only in-frame ones; the method was immunoSEQ multiplex PCR. The table records roughly 98,000 clones, about 80% of them present only once. The specimen was PBMCs. All receptors derive from a middle-aged man in good health and CMV-seronegative.

This clone was observed once. The CDR3 reads CASRRDRGHYNEQFF. In DNA, the CDR3 is TGTGCCAGCAGGCGGGACAGGGGGCACTACAATGAGCAGTTCTTC. The V gene is TRBV5-4, the J gene TRBJ2-1; 12 bases align to TRBD1. Unmatched junction bases numbered 3, after V lost 5 bases and J lost 3 bases. This CDR3 region has 15 residues. CDR1 and CDR2 (germline): SGHNT, YYREEE (reference sequence).

With regard to this clone: The junction and the germline gene differ at one end; a read error may be behind it. V gene TRBV7-9 combines with J gene TRBJ1-4; 12 bases line up with TRBD1. Germline CDR1 reads SEHNR; CDR2 reads FQNEAQ (reference sequence). This CDR3 has 18 residues. In DNA, the CDR3 is TGTTCCAGCAGCTTAGTGACCGGGACAGGGGGCCCAAATGAAAAACTGTTTTTT. It encodes CSSSLVTGTGGPNEKLFF. Using reference TRBV7-9 and TRBJ1-4 for the parts outside the CDR3, the full variable domain is DTGVSQNPRHKITKRGQNVTFRCDPISEHNRLYWYRQTLGQGPEFLTYFQNEAQLEKSRLLSDRFSAERPKGSFSTLEIQRTEQGDSAMYLCSSSLVTGTGGPNEKLFFGSGTQLSVL.

This clone has just a few counts. The V call is TRBV28, the J call TRBJ2-7; tentatively, D is TRBD2 (6 bases). Germline V gene sequence: CDR1 MDHEN, CDR2 SYDVKM. The CDR3 runs to 16 residues. The germline V and J ends were trimmed by 6 bases and 4 bases, with 22 bases remaining between them. CDR3 sequence (DNA): TGTGCCAGCAGCCCAAACATAGCGGACACGGAGTACGAGCAGTACTTC. This encodes CASSPNIADTEYEQYF.

A few counts support this clone. The chain has TRBV28 and TRBJ1-1; D call uncertain. Germline CDR1 is MDHEN and CDR2 is SYDVKM. CDR3 length: 13 amino acids. With 7 bases removed from V and 1 base from J, the gap between germline ends came to 10 bases. The CDR3, as DNA: TGTGCCAGCATCCGTCAGGAGAACACTGAAGCTTTCTTT. Translation: CASIRQENTEAFF.

The V call is TRBV18, the J call TRBJ2-5; D perhaps matches TRBD1 (5 bases). The germline gives CDR1 KGHSH, CDR2 LQKENI. The length of the CDR3 is 15 residues. V was trimmed by 3 bases and J by 5 bases, leaving 16 bases between them. DNA of the CDR3: TGTGCCAGCTCACCGGGCAGGGCGGTTTTGGAGACCCAGTACTTC. It is translated as CASSPGRAVLETQYF.

J is TRBJ1-1 and V is TRBV28; a weak D match, TRBD1 (6 bases). Germline V gene sequence: CDR1 MDHEN, CDR2 SYDVKM. This CDR3 is built from 13 residues. Trimming cost V 3 bases and J 7 bases, with 12 bases left between them. This chain's CDR3 is CASSLATGLEAFF. The CDR3 region has the DNA TGTGCCAGCAGTTTGGCCACAGGGCTTGAAGCTTTCTTT.

J is TRBJ2-5 and V is TRBV5-1; 8 nucleotides agree with TRBD2. The CDR3 runs to 15 residues. Germline V lookup: CDR1 SGHRS, CDR2 YFSETQ. The ends lost 2 bases at V and 5 bases at J; junction bases unmatched: 8. The CDR3 reads CASSLKPGLGETQYF. The CDR3 coding sequence is TGCGCCAGCAGCTTAAAACCGGGACTAGGGGAGACCCAGTACTTC.

V gene TRBV4-1 combines with J gene TRBJ2-5, with D possibly being TRBD2 (5 bases). V lost 4 bases to trimming and J lost 2 bases, with 26 bases between them. The CDR3 runs to 19 residues. Germline V gene lookup returns CDR1 MGHRA and CDR2 YSYEKL. The CDR3 DNA reads as TGCGCCAGCAGCCCCCCGGGTCGGTCGAGCGGAGAATATCAAGAGACCCAGTACTTC. Protein product: CASSPPGRSSGEYQETQYF.

The chain joins TRBV5-1 to TRBJ2-1, with TRBD2 matching 8 bases. The length of the CDR3 is 17 residues. CDR1 is SGHRS and CDR2 is YFSETQ in the germline V gene. V lost 0 bases, J lost 0 bases, and 5 bases stayed unmatched. The DNA of the CDR3 is TGCGCCAGCAGCTTGGTATCGAGCGGGGGCTCCTACAATGAGCAGTTCTTC. It encodes CASSLVSSGGSYNEQFF.

The chain is built from TRBV7-9 and TRBJ2-3; 11 bases map to TRBD2. CDR3 length equals 18 residues. V lost 5 bases, J lost 2 bases, and 12 bases stayed unmatched. Germline CDR1 and CDR2: SEHNR and FQNEAQ (reference sequence). The DNA of the CDR3 is TGTGCCAGCAGCAAAGGGCTAGCGGGGGGCGGCTACACAGATACGCAGTATTTT. As protein: CASSKGLAGGGYTDTQYF.